This T cell receptor beta chain was retrieved from a study of response to subunit inactivated influenza vaccine. The table lists this clonotype with a few counts. The antigen is unknown. The study, taken as a whole, reports: The authors offered the suggestion that each seasonal influenza vaccination recruits few new T cells.

Using its own MiXCR run on the RT-PCR reads, TCRdb lists one record per CDR3 protein. The table lists about 190,000 distinct CDR3 sequences, approximately 15% of them singletons, with roughly 24% in the top ten. The germline CDR1 and CDR2 sequences are WSHSY and SAAADI. CDR3 length: 16 amino acids. The J segment lost 4 bases and the V segment lost 4 bases, leaving 9 bases of the junction unmatched. The sequence was collected from a man aged 50 to 60 who received an inactivated influenza vaccine. This material consisted of CD8+ T cells sorted from PBMCs, taken 5 days after vaccination. The rearrangement uses TRBV10-2 and TRBJ2-7; TRBD2 matches 11 bases. CDR3 DNA sequence: TGCGCCAGCAGTGGACAGCTGACTAGCGGGATTTACGAGCAGTACTTC. Amino acids: CASSGQLTSGIYEQYF.